This T cell receptor beta chain was captured by sequencing in a study of blood T cell repertoires in COVID-19. The wider study: Nucleic acid was either cDNA or gDNA, and it came from T cells, B-cell-depleted T cells, or PBMCs.

Recovery meant two consecutive negative NP/OP PCR tests, professional clearance, or resolved symptoms. The CDR3 loop spans 22 amino acids. The germline CDR1 and CDR2 sequences are GTSNPN and SVGIG (reference sequence). Between the trimmed V and J ends, which lost 0 bases and 4 bases, there was a span of 34 bases. The repertoire was sequenced with immunoSEQ multiplex PCR; TCRdb's copy has only in-frame clones and lacks some. The sample has about 320,000 clones, over 80% seen once. The V and J genes are TRBV30 and TRBJ1-3; D gene unclear. The sequenced sample was PBMCs or T cells enriched from blood (not recorded which). This sequence originates from a woman in her late teens or twenties who had recovered from COVID-19. The CDR3 DNA sequence: TGTGCCTGGAGTGTTGAGCTGGGAAAAGTGGGAGATCGGCCCTCGGGAGGAAACACCATATATTTT. It specifies CAWSVELGKVGDRPSGGNTIYF. Complete variable domain (other parts from reference TRBV30 and TRBJ1-3): SQTIHQWPATLVQPVGSPLSLECTVEGTSNPNLYWYRQAAGRGLQLLFYSVGIGQISSEVPQNLSASRPQDRQFILSSKKLLLSDSGFYLCAWSVELGKVGDRPSGGNTIYFGEGSWLTVV.